The clone carrying this T cell receptor (beta chain) was seen a single time. Its specificity is not known. The data originate from a study of cytomegalovirus exposure and HLA in healthy donors. Study-level points and caveats: Reportedly, TCR beta sequences accurately predicted HLA-A and HLA-B alleles in most subjects.

Those who donated were healthy bone marrow donors. Researchers ran the PCR with 60 Vbeta and 13 Jbeta primers. Produced via immunoSEQ multiplex PCR; TCRdb's table is partial and in-frame only. The top ten hold over 4.5% of the sample, which has 150,000 to 200,000 clones, 75% to 85% seen once. V was clipped by 0 bases and J by 3 bases; unmatched bases: 10. The germline CDR1 and CDR2 sequences are SGDLS and YYNGEE. The CDR3 runs 17 residues. The genes are TRBV9 and TRBJ1-2; 8 positions match TRBD1. This TCR came from a woman under 30 in good health and CMV-seropositive. The sample consisted of PBMCs. Written as DNA, the CDR3 is TGTGCCAGCAGCGTAGACCCTTCGGCAGGGGGCGACTATGGCTACACCTTC. Residues: CASSVDPSAGGDYGYTF.